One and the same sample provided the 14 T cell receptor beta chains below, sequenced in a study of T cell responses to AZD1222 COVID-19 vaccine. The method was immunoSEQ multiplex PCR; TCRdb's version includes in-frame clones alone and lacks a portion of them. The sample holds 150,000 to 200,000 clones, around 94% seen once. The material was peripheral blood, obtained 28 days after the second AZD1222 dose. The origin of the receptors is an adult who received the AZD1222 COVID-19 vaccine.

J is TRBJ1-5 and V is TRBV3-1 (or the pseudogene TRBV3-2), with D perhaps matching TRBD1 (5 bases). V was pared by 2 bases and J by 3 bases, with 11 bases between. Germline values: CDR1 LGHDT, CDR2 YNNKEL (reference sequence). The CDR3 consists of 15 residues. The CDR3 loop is CASSQTGGSNQPQHF. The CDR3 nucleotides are TGTGCCAGCAGCCAAACGGGGGGATCCAATCAGCCCCAGCATTTT.

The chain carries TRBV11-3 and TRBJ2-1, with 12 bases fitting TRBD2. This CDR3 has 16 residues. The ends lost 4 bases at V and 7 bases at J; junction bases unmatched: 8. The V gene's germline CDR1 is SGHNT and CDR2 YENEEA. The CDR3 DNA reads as TGTGCCAGCAGCTCCCGACTAGCGGGAGTTTCTAATGAGCAGTTCTTC. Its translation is CASSSRLAGVSNEQFF. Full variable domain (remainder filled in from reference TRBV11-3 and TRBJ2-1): EAGVVQSPRYKIIEKKQPVAFWCNPISGHNTLYWYLQNLGQGPELLIRYENEEAVDDSQLPKDRFSAERLKGVDSTLKIQPAELGDSAVYLCASSSRLAGVSNEQFFGPGTRLTVL.

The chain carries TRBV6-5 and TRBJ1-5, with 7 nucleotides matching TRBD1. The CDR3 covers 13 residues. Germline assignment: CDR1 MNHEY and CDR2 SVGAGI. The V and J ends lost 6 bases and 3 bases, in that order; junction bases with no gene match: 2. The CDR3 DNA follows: TGTGCCAGCAGAGACAGGGACAATCAGCCCCAGCATTTT. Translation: CASRDRDNQPQHF.

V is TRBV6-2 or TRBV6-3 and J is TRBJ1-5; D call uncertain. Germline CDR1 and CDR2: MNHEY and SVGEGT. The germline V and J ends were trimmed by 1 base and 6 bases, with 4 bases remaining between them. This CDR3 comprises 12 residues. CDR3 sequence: CASSYWSQPQHF. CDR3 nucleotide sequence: TGTGCCAGCAGTTACTGGAGTCAGCCCCAGCATTTT.

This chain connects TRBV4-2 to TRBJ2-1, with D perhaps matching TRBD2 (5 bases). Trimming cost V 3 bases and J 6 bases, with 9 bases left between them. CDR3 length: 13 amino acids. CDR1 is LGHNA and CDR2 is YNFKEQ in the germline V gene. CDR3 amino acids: CASSQVLGNEQFF. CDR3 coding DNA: TGTGCCAGCAGCCAGGTACTAGGCAATGAGCAGTTCTTC.

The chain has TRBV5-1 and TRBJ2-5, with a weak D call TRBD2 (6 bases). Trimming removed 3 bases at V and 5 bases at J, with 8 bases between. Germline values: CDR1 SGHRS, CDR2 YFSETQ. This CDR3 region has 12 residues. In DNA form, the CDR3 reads TGCGCCAGCAGCTCCCGGGGGGAGACCCAGTACTTC. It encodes CASSSRGETQYF.

CDR3 nucleotides: TGTGCCAGCAGCAACAAAGAGACGGGACTTACTTACAATGAGCAGTTCTTC. Translated, it gives CASSNKETGLTYNEQFF. The V call is TRBV21-1, the J call TRBJ2-1; TRBD2, the table's D call, lacks a check against the DNA. TRBV21-1 is flagged as a pseudogene. The CDR3 runs 17 residues.

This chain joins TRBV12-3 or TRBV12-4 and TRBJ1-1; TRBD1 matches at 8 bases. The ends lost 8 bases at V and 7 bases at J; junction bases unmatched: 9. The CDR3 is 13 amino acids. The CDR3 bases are TGTGCCAGCGCGGGACAGGTCCTTGGTGAAGCTTTCTTT. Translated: CASAGQVLGEAFF.

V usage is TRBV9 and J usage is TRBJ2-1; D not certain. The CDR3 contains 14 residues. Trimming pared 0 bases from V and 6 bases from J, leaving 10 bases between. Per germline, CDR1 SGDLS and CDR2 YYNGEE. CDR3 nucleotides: TGTGCCAGCAGCGTAGGGTTTGGGCCCAATGAGCAGTTCTTC. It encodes CASSVGFGPNEQFF.

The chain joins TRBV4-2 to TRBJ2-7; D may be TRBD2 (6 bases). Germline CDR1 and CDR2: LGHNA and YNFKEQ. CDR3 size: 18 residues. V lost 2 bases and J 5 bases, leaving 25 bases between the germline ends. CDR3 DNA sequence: TGTGCCAGCAGCCAATCCCCTTACGGCACGGAGGGGAGGCACGAGCAGTACTTC. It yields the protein CASSQSPYGTEGRHEQYF.

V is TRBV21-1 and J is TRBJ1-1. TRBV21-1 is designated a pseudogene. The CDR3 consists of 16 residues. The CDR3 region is CASCRGGPKGNTEAFF. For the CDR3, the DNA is TGTGCCAGCTGTAGGGGAGGCCCTAAGGGGAACACTGAAGCTTTCTTT.

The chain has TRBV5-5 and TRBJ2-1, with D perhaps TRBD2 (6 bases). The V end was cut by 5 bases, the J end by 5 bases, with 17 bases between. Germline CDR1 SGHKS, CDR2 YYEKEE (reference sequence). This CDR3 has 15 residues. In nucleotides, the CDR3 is TGTGCCAGCAGGATGCCAGTGGGGGGTGACAATGAGCAGTTCTTC. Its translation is CASRMPVGGDNEQFF.

CDR3 region: CASSTGGEVYGYTF. In DNA, the CDR3 is TGTGCCAGCAGTACAGGGGGCGAAGTCTATGGCTACACCTTC. The genes are TRBV28 and TRBJ1-2; 9 nucleotides align to TRBD1. Germline trimming cut 5 bases from V and 4 bases from J; bases unmatched to any gene: 5. Germline assignment: CDR1 MDHEN and CDR2 SYDVKM. The CDR3 covers 14 residues.

In DNA form, the CDR3 reads TGTGCCAGCTCACCACGCGAGCGGGGAGGCACAGATACGCAGTATTTT. It codes for CASSPRERGGTDTQYF. The gene calls are TRBV18 and TRBJ2-3; 7 nucleotides agree with TRBD2. There are 16 residues in the CDR3. The junction had 5 bases not matched to a gene; V was cut back by 1 base and J by 1 base. CDR1 KGHSH and CDR2 LQKENI come from the germline V gene. Combining the CDR3 with reference TRBV18 and TRBJ2-3 gives the whole variable domain NAGVMQNPRHLVRRRGQEARLRCSPMKGHSHVYWYRQLPEEGLKFMVYLQKENIIDESGMPKERFSAEFPKEGPSILRIQQVVRGDSAAYFCASSPRERGGTDTQYFGPGTRLTVL.